These 18 T cell receptor beta chains came from one sample sequenced in a study of sequential checkpoint blockade in melanoma. The assay was immunoSEQ multiplex PCR, and TCRdb's table has in-frame clones only and misses some. The sample has tens of thousands of clones, 30% to 35% seen once; the top ten hold about 1.5%. Treatment denoted: randomized to nivolumab then ipilimumab (arm A) or the reverse (arm B). The sequencing here drew on tumor tissue (inferred from file names), taken from a patient given nivolumab and ipilimumab in sequence. Receptors were obtained from a human donor with melanoma.

The sample holds a few counts of this clone. This chain joins TRBV30 and TRBJ1-1; D not certain. There are 15 residues in the CDR3. CDR1 is GTSNPN, CDR2 SVGIG, per germline (reference sequence). Trimming left V 3 bases short and J 4 bases short, with 18 bases between. Written as DNA, the CDR3 is TGTGCCTGGAGGGACCCAGGCGCCCTGGGCACTGAAGCTTTCTTT. It is translated as CAWRDPGALGTEAFF.

This clone has more than one count but fewer than ten. Here the CDR3 DNA reads TGTGCCAGCAGCGTTGGACCCGTAGGGCAGAACACTGAAGCTTTCTTT. It encodes CASSVGPVGQNTEAFF. The rearrangement uses TRBV11-3 and TRBJ1-1; D is unresolved. CDR1 is SGHNT, CDR2 YENEEA, per germline. V gave up 5 bases and J gave up 1 base, with 17 bases separating them. This CDR3 has 16 residues.

This rearrangement joins TRBV9 to TRBJ1-3; D is unresolved. Germline CDR1 and CDR2: SGDLS and YYNGEE. Trimming pared 3 bases from V and 0 bases from J, leaving 16 bases between. This CDR3 comprises 17 residues. CDR3 amino acids: CASSGRLRQSSGNTIYF. As DNA, the CDR3 is TGTGCCAGCAGCGGGCGCCTCAGGCAGTCCTCTGGAAACACCATATATTTT.

This chain connects TRBV18 to TRBJ2-2; no clear D gene. V shed 3 bases and J shed 3 bases, with 11 bases lying between them. Germline CDR1 is KGHSH and CDR2 is LQKENI. The CDR3 contains 15 residues. CDR3 DNA: TGTGCCAGCTCACCTCTAGGGTCCTACACCGGGGAGCTGTTTTTT. It yields the protein CASSPLGSYTGELFF.

In this sample, this clone turned up a few times. V and J are TRBV9 and TRBJ2-3, with D uncertain. The CDR3 length is 12 residues. CDR1 is SGDLS, CDR2 YYNGEE, per germline. The V end was cut by 6 bases, the J end by 4 bases, with 9 bases between. For the CDR3, the DNA is TGTGCCAGCACTACGGACCCAGATACGCAGTATTTT. Translated, it gives CASTTDPDTQYF.

This rearrangement joins TRBV19 to TRBJ2-3, with TRBD2 identical over 10 bases. The CDR3 sequence is 16 residues long. With V trimmed by 4 bases and J by 1 base, 5 bases remained unmatched. Germline lookup yields CDR1 LNHDA and CDR2 SQIVND (reference sequence). CDR3 DNA sequence: TGTGCCAGTAGTAGAGGGACTAGCGCCCGCACAGATACGCAGTATTTT. Amino acid sequence: CASSRGTSARTDTQYF.

The chain employs TRBV19 and TRBJ1-5; D perhaps matches TRBD1 (5 bases). Germline V gene lookup returns CDR1 LNHDA and CDR2 SQIVND (reference sequence). The CDR3 consists of 13 residues. The V end lost 1 base, the J end lost 4 bases, and 5 bases lay between the germline ends. In DNA, the CDR3 is TGTGCCAGTAGTATAGGGGGGAATCAGCCCCAGCATTTT. This gives the protein CASSIGGNQPQHF.

The chain carries TRBV5-1 and TRBJ2-7; 12 positions agree with TRBD2. Germline V gene data show CDR1 as SGHRS and CDR2 as YFSETQ. V shed 0 bases, J shed 5 bases, and the junction held 3 bases outside the gene matches. This CDR3 has 15 amino acids. The CDR3 reads CASSLGLAGVHEQYF. CDR3 in DNA: TGCGCCAGCAGCTTGGGACTAGCGGGGGTGCACGAGCAGTACTTC. The entire variable domain, with the rest obtained from reference TRBV5-1 and TRBJ2-7, is as follows: KAGVTQTPRYLIKTRGQQVTLSCSPISGHRSVSWYQQTPGQGLQFLFEYFSETQRNKGNFPGRFSGRQFSNSRSEMNVSTLELGDSALYLCASSLGLAGVHEQYFGPGTRLTVT.

V is TRBV30 and J is TRBJ2-5; TRBD2 matches at 11 bases. CDR3 length: 13 amino acids. V shed 5 bases and J 6 bases; nucleotides not matched to a gene: 5. Germline CDR1 is GTSNPN and CDR2 is SVGIG (reference sequence). The CDR3 region has the DNA TGTGCCTGGGGGCCTAGCGGGGGGAAGACCCAGTACTTC. It is translated as CAWGPSGGKTQYF.

The table lists this clone with a few counts. This chain links TRBV6-8 with TRBJ2-2; TRBD1 agrees at 8 bases. This CDR3 is 16 amino acids long. Trimming at V came to 0 bases and at J to 5 bases, leaving 5 bases not matched to a gene. Germline CDR1 and CDR2: MNHGY and SAAAGT. The CDR3 nucleotides read TGTGCCAGCAGTTACTCGGGGCAGGGGGCAACCGGGGAGCTGTTTTTT. Its translation is CASSYSGQGATGELFF.

J is TRBJ2-3 and V is TRBV14; 8 bases match TRBD1. CDR3 length: 14 amino acids. Trimming took 4 bases from V and 5 from J; bases not matched to a gene: 5. Germline CDR1 and CDR2: SGHDN and FVKESK. CDR3 bases: TGTGCCAGCAGCCGCGGACAGGGCGTAGATACGCAGTATTTT. It codes for CASSRGQGVDTQYF.

This clone was detected only a few times. The chain combines TRBV6-8 with TRBJ2-1, with D perhaps assigned TRBD1 or TRBD2 (5 bases each). Germline assignment: CDR1 MNHGY and CDR2 SAAAGT. The length of the CDR3 is 15 residues. Trimming removed 10 bases at V and 4 bases at J, with 20 bases between. The CDR3 protein is CAISDPGGLYNEQFF. The CDR3 coding sequence is TGTGCCATCAGCGACCCTGGGGGTCTATACAATGAGCAGTTCTTC.

V and J are TRBV18 and TRBJ2-7; possibly TRBD1 or TRBD2 for D (5 bases each). CDR3 length: 16 residues. V was clipped by 1 base and J by 6 bases, with 19 bases between them. Germline V gene sequence: CDR1 KGHSH, CDR2 LQKENI. CDR3 DNA sequence: TGTGCCAGCTCACCACAGGAGCCCGGGGCCAGTGGCGAGCAGTACTTC. Amino acid sequence: CASSPQEPGASGEQYF.

This clone was detected a few times. This chain joins TRBV6-8 and TRBJ2-3, with 11 bases that match TRBD2. Germline CDR1 reads MNHGY; CDR2 reads SAAAGT. CDR3 length: 17 amino acids. The trim removed 6 bases at V and 5 bases at J, leaving 13 bases unmatched. CDR3 in DNA: TGTGCCAGCAGGAAGGTCCTGGGACTAGCGGAGAAAGATACGCAGTATTTT. Protein: CASRKVLGLAEKDTQYF.

This clone was counted only a few times. The chain employs TRBV19 and TRBJ1-5, with a tentative D call TRBD1 (6 bases). CDR3 length equals 13 residues. Trimming took 7 bases from V and 3 from J, leaving 10 bases between them. Germline CDR1 reads LNHDA; CDR2 reads SQIVND (reference sequence). CDR3 coding DNA: TGTGCCAGTACAACAGGGTTCAATCAGCCCCAGCATTTT. Translation gives CASTTGFNQPQHF.

This clone was seen at least ten times. In DNA, the CDR3 is TGTGCCAGCAGCTTATCCGGGACACTCAACACTGAAGCTTTCTTT. Encoded protein: CASSLSGTLNTEAFF. The rearrangement links TRBV7-2 to TRBJ1-1; the D gene is possibly TRBD1 (6 bases). This CDR3 spans 15 amino acids. Deletions cut 2 bases from V and 2 bases from J, with 12 bases between. Germline values: CDR1 SGHTA, CDR2 FQGNSA.

This clone turned up a few times. The chain has TRBV7-1 and TRBJ2-4; D is perhaps TRBD2 (6 bases). TRBV7-1 belongs to the ORF category, with a function that is uncertain. V was pared by 5 bases and J by 8 bases, with 13 bases between. The CDR3 is 13 amino acids. Here the CDR3 DNA reads TGTGCCAGCAGCCCCGCGGGGTTGGACATTCAGTACTTC. This codes for CASSPAGLDIQYF.

This clone was seen a few times. The chain couples TRBV6-8 to TRBJ1-5; 7 bases align to TRBD1. The germline V gene encodes CDR1 MNHGY and CDR2 SAAAGT. This CDR3 has 15 residues. J was trimmed by 3 bases and V by 4 bases; bases with no gene match: 6. The CDR3: CASSFRQGNNQPQHF. The CDR3 coding sequence is TGTGCCAGCAGTTTTAGACAGGGAAACAATCAGCCCCAGCATTTT.